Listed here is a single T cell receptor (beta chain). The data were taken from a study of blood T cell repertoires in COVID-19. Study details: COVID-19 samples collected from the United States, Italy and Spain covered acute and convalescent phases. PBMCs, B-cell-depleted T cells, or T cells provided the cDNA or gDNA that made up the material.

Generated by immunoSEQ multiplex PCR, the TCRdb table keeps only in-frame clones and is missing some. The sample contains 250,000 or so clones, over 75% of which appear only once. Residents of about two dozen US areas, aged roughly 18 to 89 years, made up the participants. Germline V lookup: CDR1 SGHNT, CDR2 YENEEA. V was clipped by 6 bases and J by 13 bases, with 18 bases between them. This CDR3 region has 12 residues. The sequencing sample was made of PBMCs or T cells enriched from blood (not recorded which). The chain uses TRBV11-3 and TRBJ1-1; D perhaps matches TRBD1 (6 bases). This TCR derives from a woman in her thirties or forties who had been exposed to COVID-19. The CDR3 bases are TGTGCCAGCAGTTTGGACCGGGACAATCATTTCTTT. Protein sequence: CASSLDRDNHFF.